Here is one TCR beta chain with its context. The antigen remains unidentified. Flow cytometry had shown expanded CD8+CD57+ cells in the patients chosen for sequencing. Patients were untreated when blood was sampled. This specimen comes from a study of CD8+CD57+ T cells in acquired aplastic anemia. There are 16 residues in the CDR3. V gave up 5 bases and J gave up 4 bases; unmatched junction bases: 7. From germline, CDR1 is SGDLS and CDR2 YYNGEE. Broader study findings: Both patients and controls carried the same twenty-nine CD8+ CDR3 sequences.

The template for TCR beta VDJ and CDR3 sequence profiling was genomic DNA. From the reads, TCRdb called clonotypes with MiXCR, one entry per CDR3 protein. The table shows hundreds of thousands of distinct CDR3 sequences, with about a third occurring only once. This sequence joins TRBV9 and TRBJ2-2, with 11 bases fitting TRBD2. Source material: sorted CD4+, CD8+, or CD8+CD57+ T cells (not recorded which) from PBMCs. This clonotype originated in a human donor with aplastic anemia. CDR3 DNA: TGTGCCAGCAGTCCACCGGGACTAGCGGCCACCGGGGAGCTGTTTTTT. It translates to CASSPPGLAATGELFF.